This T cell receptor beta chain is from a study of T-cell memory formation after mild COVID-19. Across the study: For the most part, TCR clusters were specific to one donor.

Germline loops: CDR1 SEHNR, CDR2 FQNEAQ (reference sequence). The CDR3 is made up of 14 amino acids. Losses at the gene ends were 5 bases for V and 5 bases for J; bases not matched to a gene: 7. TCRdb analysed the 5' RACE reads with MiXCR anew, one entry per CDR3 protein. The table lists roughly 320,000 distinct CDR3 sequences, around 28% of them singletons. Note on this clonotype: Its antigen is undetermined.

Overall study findings and caveats: Day 15 to 85 contracting clones showed balanced CD4/CD8; later expanders leaned CD4+. The study found contracting CD4+ clones mainly in CM and EM and contracting CD8+ clones in EMRA. In pre-infection memory, a portion of responding clones appeared, which suggested that cross-reactive memory joined.

The material sequenced was PBMCs or a T cell subset sorted from them (not recorded which). The chain uses TRBV7-9 and TRBJ2-7; 9 bases line up with TRBD1. This TCR was sampled from an adult woman who had mild COVID-19 (a few samples of this study predate the infection). Cell type and time point are not known. The CDR3, as DNA: TGTGCCAGCAGCCCGGGACAGGGTCCCCACGAGCAGTACTTC. It encodes CASSPGQGPHEQYF.